This T cell receptor (beta chain) was sequenced during a study of identifying expanded T cells in peripheral blood. Study conclusions and caveats: Variance in clone template counts between approximately 2-week samples significantly increased with total template count across all healthy donors. About 1.2 clones differed between technical replicates, versus approximately 17 and 20 over time.

No infections or other immune events were documented during collection. Germline V gives CDR1 KGHSH, CDR2 LQKENI. Trimming took 6 bases from V and 1 from J, leaving 10 bases between them. CDR3 length: 14 residues. Assay used: immunoSEQ multiplex PCR; TCRdb lists only in-frame clones, some missing. The sample carries 85,000 to 100,000 clones, approximately 88% recorded once. A single count supports this clone. Its antigen is as yet unknown. Sample: blood. This chain links TRBV18 with TRBJ2-1, with no clear D. This TCR was recovered from a person aged 18-70 years in good health. The chain's CDR3 is CASSPLESYNEQFF. The CDR3 region has the DNA TGTGCCAGCTCTCCTCTAGAATCCTACAATGAGCAGTTCTTC.